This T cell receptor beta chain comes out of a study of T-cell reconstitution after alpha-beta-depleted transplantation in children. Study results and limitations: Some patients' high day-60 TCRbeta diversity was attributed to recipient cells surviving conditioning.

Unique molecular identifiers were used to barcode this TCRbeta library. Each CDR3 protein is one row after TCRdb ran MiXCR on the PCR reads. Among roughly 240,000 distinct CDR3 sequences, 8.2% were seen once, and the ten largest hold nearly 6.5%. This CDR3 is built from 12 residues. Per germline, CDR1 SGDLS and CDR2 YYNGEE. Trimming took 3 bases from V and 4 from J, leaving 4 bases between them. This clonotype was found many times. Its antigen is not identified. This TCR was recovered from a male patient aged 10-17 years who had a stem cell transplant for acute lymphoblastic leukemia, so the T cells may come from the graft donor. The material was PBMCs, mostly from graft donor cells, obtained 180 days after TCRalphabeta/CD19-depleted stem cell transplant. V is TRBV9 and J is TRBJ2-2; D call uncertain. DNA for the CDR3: TGTGCCAGCAGCGGGTCCACCGGGGAGCTGTTTTTT. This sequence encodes CASSGSTGELFF.